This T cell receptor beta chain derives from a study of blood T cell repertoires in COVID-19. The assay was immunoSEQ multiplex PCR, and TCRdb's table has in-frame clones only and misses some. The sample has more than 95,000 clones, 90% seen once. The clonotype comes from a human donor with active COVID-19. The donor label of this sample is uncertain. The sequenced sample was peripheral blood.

The CDR3 spells CASSIGAFRQGYTF. As DNA, the CDR3 is TGTGCCAGTAGTATAGGCGCCTTCCGACAGGGCTACACCTTC. J is TRBJ1-2 and V is TRBV19; D possibly corresponds to TRBD1 (5 bases). CDR1 is LNHDA and CDR2 is SQIVND in the germline V gene (reference sequence). CDR3 length: 14 residues. Trimming cost V 1 base and J 8 bases, with 14 bases left between them.